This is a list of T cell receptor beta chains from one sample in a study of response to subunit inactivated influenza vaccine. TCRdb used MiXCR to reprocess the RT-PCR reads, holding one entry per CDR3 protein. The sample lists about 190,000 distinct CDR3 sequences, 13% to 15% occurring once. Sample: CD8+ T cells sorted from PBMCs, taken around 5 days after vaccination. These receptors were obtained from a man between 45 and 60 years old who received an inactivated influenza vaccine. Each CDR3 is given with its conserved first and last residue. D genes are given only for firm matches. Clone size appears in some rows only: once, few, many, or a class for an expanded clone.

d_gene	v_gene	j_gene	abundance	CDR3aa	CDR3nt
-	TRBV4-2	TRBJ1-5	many	CASSQEVGYQPQHF	TGTGCCAGCAGCCAAGAGGTGGGTTATCAGCCCCAGCATTTT
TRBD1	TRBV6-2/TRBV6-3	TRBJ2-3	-	CASSYDRAVTDTQYF	TGTGCCAGCAGTTACGACAGGGCGGTCACAGATACGCAGTATTTT
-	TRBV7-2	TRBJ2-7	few	CASSPAGALEQYF	TGTGCCAGCAGTCCCGCCGGGGCCCTCGAGCAGTACTTC
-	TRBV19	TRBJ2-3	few	CASSIGDLTDTQYF	TGTGCCAGTAGTATAGGGGACTTAACAGATACGCAGTATTTT
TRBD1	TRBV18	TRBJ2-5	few	CASSTSRTGPQETQYF	TGTGCCAGCTCAACCTCCCGGACAGGGCCCCAAGAGACCCAGTACTTC
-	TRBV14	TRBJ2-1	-	CASSQFSGSYNEQFF	TGTGCCAGCAGCCAATTTTCCGGGAGCTACAATGAGCAGTTCTTC
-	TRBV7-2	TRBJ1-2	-	CASSLGVGLLRRSDGYTF	TGTGCCAGCAGCTTAGGGGTAGGGCTGCTCAGGCGATCGGATGGCTACACCTTC
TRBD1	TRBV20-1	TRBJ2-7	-	CSARGQGMGIYEQYF	TGCAGTGCTAGGGGACAGGGAATGGGAATATACGAGCAGTACTTC
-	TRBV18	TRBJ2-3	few	CASSPRAGIQKSSTDTQYF	TGTGCCAGCTCACCACGGGCCGGGATTCAAAAATCTAGCACAGATACGCAGTATTTT
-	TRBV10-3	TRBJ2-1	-	CAISEEEVMGSYNEQFF	TGTGCCATCAGTGAGGAAGAGGTGATGGGATCCTACAATGAGCAGTTCTTC
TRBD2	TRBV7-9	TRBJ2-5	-	CASSLLTSGMETQYF	TGTGCCAGCAGCTTACTTACTAGCGGGATGGAGACCCAGTACTTC
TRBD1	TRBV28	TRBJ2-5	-	CASSFWTGEETQYF	TGTGCCAGCAGTTTCTGGACAGGGGAAGAGACCCAGTACTTC
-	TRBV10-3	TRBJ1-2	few	CAITNPGDINGYTF	TGTGCCATCACCAATCCTGGAGATATCAATGGCTACACCTTC
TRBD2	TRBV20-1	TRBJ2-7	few	CSARQHSGSYPYEQYF	TGCAGTGCTAGACAACATAGCGGGAGTTACCCCTACGAGCAGTACTTC
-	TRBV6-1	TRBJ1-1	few	CASSVGGVAEAFF	TGTGCCAGCAGTGTCGGGGGTGTGGCTGAAGCTTTCTTT
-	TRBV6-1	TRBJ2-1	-	CASSPPGEAGNEQFF	TGTGCCAGCAGTCCCCCGGGGGAAGCGGGCAATGAGCAGTTCTTC
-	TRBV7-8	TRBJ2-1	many	CASSLRGISYNEQFF	TGTGCCAGCAGCTTAAGAGGGATCTCCTACAATGAGCAGTTCTTC
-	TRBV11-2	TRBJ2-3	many	CASSLGGLDTQYF	TGTGCCAGCAGCTTAGGGGGCCTAGATACGCAGTATTTT
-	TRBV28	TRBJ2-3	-	CASSLGHTDTQYF	TGTGCCAGCAGTTTGGGGCACACAGATACGCAGTATTTT
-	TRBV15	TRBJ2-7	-	CATSRDLGEEFKYEQYF	TGTGCCACCAGCAGAGATCTGGGGGAAGAGTTCAAATACGAGCAGTACTTC
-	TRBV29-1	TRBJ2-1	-	CSAETGNEQFF	TGCAGCGCCGAGACAGGCAATGAGCAGTTCTTC
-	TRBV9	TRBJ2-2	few	CASSVGANTGELFF	TGTGCCAGCAGCGTAGGGGCGAACACCGGGGAGCTGTTTTTT
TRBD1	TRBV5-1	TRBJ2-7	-	CASSKRKTGTGTYEQYF	TGCGCCAGCAGTAAGAGGAAGACCGGGACAGGGACTTACGAGCAGTACTTC
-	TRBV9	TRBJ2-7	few	CASSVSQRTSPYEQYF	TGTGCCAGCAGCGTTAGTCAGAGGACTTCCCCCTACGAGCAGTACTTC
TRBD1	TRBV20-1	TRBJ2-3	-	CSAGTGGRTDTQYF	TGCAGTGCGGGGACAGGGGGTCGCACAGATACGCAGTATTTT
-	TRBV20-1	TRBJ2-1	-	CSATGSGGPSNEQFF	TGCAGTGCTACCGGCAGCGGAGGCCCTAGCAATGAGCAGTTCTTC
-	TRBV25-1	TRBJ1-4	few	CASSAYSVANEKLFF	TGTGCCAGCAGTGCATATTCGGTTGCTAATGAAAAACTGTTTTTT
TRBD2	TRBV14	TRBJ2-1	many	CASSPGTSGGNEQFF	TGTGCCAGCAGCCCTGGGACTAGCGGGGGCAATGAGCAGTTCTTC
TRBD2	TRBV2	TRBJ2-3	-	CASSDPAGSADTQYF	TGTGCCAGCAGTGATCCAGCGGGATCGGCAGATACGCAGTATTTT
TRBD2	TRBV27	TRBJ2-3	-	CASSLGLATDTQYF	TGTGCCAGCAGTTTAGGACTAGCTACAGATACGCAGTATTTT
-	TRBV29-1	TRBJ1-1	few	CSASLHSGPNTEAFF	TGCAGCGCTTCCTTACACTCAGGGCCGAACACTGAAGCTTTCTTT
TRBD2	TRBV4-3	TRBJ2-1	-	CASSQDKRGTYNEQFF	TGCGCCAGCAGCCAAGATAAGCGGGGGACCTACAATGAGCAGTTCTTC
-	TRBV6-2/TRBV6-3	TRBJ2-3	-	CASSAGGLGTQYF	TGTGCCAGCAGTGCCGGCGGTCTGGGTACGCAGTATTTT
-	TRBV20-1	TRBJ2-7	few	CSARQGYYEQYF	TGCAGTGCTAGACAGGGCTACTACGAGCAGTACTTC
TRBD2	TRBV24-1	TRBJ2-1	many	CATSDLTSGGNEQFF	TGTGCCACCAGTGATTTGACTAGCGGGGGCAATGAGCAGTTCTTC
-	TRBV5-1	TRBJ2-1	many	CASSLRDGAEQFF	TGCGCCAGCAGCTTGAGGGACGGGGCCGAGCAGTTCTTC
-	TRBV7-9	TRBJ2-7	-	CASSSNFYEQYF	TGTGCCAGCAGCTCGAATTTCTACGAGCAGTACTTC
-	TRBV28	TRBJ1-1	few	CASSLLFRRNTEAFF	TGTGCCAGCAGTTTATTATTTCGGAGGAACACTGAAGCTTTCTTT
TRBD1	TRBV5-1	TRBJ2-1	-	CASSHGQGSYNEQFF	TGCGCCAGCAGCCACGGACAGGGATCCTACAATGAGCAGTTCTTC
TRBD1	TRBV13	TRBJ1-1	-	CASSQGGTGLSEVFF	TGTGCCAGCAGCCAAGGTGGGACAGGGCTCTCTGAAGTTTTCTTT
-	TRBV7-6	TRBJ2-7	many	CASSLIPHEQYF	TGTGCCAGCAGCTTAATTCCCCACGAGCAGTACTTC
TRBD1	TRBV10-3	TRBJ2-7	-	CAISGGDRGYEQYF	TGTGCCATCAGTGGTGGGGACAGGGGCTACGAGCAGTACTTC
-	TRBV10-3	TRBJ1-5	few	CAISDVDSNQPQHF	TGTGCCATCAGTGATGTGGATAGCAATCAGCCCCAGCATTTT
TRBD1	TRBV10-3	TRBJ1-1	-	CAVRYGTDLNTEAFF	TGTGCCGTACGATATGGGACAGATTTGAACACTGAAGCTTTCTTT